What follows is one T cell receptor (beta chain) and its context. The data derive from a study of blood T cell repertoires in COVID-19. V dropped 0 bases and J dropped 0 bases, with 9 bases sitting between them. There are 15 residues in the CDR3. Looked up from germline, CDR1 is SGDLS and CDR2 is YYNGEE. The table came from immunoSEQ multiplex PCR; TCRdb's copy has only in-frame clones and leaves some out. The sample holds 140,000 to 150,000 clones, about 83% seen once. Source material: PBMCs or T cells enriched from blood (not recorded which). The V and J genes are TRBV9 and TRBJ1-1; D call uncertain. This TCR was sampled from a woman in her 50s who had been exposed to COVID-19. CDR3 sequence: CASSVGEGLNTEAFF. The CDR3 DNA reads as TGTGCCAGCAGCGTAGGGGAGGGCTTGAACACTGAAGCTTTCTTT.